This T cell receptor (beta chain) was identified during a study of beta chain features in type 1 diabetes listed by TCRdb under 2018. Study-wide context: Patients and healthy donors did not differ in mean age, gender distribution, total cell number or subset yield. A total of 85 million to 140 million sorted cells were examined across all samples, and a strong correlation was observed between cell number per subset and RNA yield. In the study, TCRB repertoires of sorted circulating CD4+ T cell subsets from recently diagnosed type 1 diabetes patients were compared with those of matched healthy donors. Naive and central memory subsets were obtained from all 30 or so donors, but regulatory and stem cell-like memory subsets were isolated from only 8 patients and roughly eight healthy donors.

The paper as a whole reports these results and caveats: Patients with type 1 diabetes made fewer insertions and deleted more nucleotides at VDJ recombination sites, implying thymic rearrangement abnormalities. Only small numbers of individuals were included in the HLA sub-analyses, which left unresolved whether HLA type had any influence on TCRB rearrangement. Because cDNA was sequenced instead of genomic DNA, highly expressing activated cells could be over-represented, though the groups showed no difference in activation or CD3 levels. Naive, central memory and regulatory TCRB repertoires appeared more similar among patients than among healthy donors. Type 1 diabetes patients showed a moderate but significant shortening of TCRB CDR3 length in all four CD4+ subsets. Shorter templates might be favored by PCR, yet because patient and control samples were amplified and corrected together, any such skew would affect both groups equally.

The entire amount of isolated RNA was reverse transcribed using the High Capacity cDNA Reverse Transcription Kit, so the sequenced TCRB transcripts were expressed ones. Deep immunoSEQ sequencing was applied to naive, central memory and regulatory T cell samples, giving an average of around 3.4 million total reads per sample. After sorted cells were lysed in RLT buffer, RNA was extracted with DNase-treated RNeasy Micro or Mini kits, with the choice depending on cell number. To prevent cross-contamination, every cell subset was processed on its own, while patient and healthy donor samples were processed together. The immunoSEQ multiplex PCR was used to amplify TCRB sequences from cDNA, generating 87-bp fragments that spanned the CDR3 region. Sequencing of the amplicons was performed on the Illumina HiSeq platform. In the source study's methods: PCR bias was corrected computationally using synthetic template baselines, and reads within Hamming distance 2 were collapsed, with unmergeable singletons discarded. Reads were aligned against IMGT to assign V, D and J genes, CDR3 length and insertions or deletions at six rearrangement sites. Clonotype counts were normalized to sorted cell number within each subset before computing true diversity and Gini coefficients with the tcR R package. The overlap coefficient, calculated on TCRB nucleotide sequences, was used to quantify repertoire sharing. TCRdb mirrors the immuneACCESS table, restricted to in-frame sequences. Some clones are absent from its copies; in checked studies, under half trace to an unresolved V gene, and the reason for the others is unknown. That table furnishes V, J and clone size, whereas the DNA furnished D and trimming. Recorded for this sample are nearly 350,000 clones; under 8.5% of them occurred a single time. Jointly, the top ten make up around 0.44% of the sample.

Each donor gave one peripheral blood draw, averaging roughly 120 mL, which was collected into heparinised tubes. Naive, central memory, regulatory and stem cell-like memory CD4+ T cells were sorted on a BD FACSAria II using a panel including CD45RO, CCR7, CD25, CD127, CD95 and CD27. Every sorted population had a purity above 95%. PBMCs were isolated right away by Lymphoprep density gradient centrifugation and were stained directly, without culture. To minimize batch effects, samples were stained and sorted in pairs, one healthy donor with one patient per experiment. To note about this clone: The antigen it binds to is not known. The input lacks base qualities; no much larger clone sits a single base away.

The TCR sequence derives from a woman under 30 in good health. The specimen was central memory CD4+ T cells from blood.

The DNA sequence is given as TGTGCCAGCAGCGTAGCGACAGGGGGCACAGATACGCAGTATTTT. Its amino acids are CASSVATGGTDTQYF. The chain was built from TRBV9 and TRBJ2-3, and TRBD1 matches 8 of the central bases. The germline V gene encodes CDR1 SGDLS and CDR2 YYNGEE. V is pruned by 0 bases and J by 1 base, leaving 1 base of the junction without a gene match. The CDR3 runs 15 residues from the cysteine to the phenylalanine. Here the CDR3 DNA is all that survives: 45 bases in frame from base 1.